Included here is one TCR beta chain sequence, with context. The protocol was immunoSEQ multiplex PCR, while the TCRdb copy is restricted to in-frame clones and leaves out a portion. The sample shows 94,000 or so clones, approximately 86% of them seen only once. This sample is drawn from a study of blood T cell repertoires in COVID-19. The wider study: Specimens from acute and convalescent COVID-19 originated in the United States, Italy and Spain.

The CDR3 has 17 residues. Trimming stripped 1 base from V and 2 bases from J, with 18 bases between. The germline CDR1 and CDR2 sequences are SGHDT and YYEEEE. The chain uses TRBV5-6 and TRBJ2-5; possible D gene TRBD2, 6 bases. The source of this sequence is a woman in her 70s with acute or convalescent COVID-19. Material: peripheral blood. The CDR3 region has the DNA TGTGCCAGCAGCTTGCTCACTCGCGGGGCCTGGCAAGAGACCCAGTACTTC. This sequence encodes CASSLLTRGAWQETQYF.